This record covers a single TCR beta chain. This clone has just a few counts. The clone's antigen remains unknown. No base qualities exist here, and no much larger clone lies one base off it. This sample is drawn from a study of beta chain features in type 1 diabetes (dated by TCRdb to the late 2010s). Broadly, across the study: No differences in mean age, gender distribution, total cell number or subset yield were found between patients and healthy donors. The study compared TCRB repertoires of sorted circulating CD4+ T cell subsets between recently diagnosed type 1 diabetes patients and matched healthy donors. Across all samples, about 110 million sorted cells were examined, and cell number per subset correlated strongly with RNA yield. Regulatory and stem cell-like memory subsets were isolated from only 8 patients and 8 healthy donors, whereas naive and central memory subsets came from all 30 or so donors.

The entire isolated RNA was reverse transcribed using the High Capacity cDNA Reverse Transcription Kit, and thus expressed TCRB transcripts were sequenced. Naive, central memory and regulatory T cell samples underwent deep immunoSEQ sequencing, averaging around 3.7 million total reads per sample. After sorted cells were lysed in RLT buffer, RNA was extracted with DNase-treated RNeasy Micro or Mini kits, with the choice depending on cell number. Each cell subset was processed separately to prevent cross-contamination, with patient and healthy donor samples processed together. Using the immunoSEQ multiplex PCR, TCRB sequences were amplified from cDNA into 87-bp fragments spanning the CDR3 region. Sequencing of the amplicons was performed on the Illumina HiSeq platform. As for the original processing: PCR bias was corrected computationally using synthetic template baselines, and reads within Hamming distance 2 were collapsed, with unmergeable singletons discarded. Reads were aligned to IMGT to assign V, D and J genes, CDR3 length, and insertions or deletions at six rearrangement sites. Within each subset, clonotype counts were normalized to the number of sorted cells before true diversity and Gini coefficients were calculated with the tcR R package. The overlap coefficient, calculated on TCRB nucleotide sequences, was used to measure repertoire sharing. TCRdb stores this immuneACCESS table with in-frame sequences only. Part of the clones is absent; in the studies checked, under half of the shortfall reflects unresolved V genes, and no reason is known for the rest. The V and J calls and clone size come from that table; D and trimming were worked out from the DNA. The sample includes roughly 180,000 clones, with 7.8% observed a single time. 0.94% of the sample is taken by the ten largest.

Each donor gave one peripheral blood draw, approximately 0.11 L on average, collected into heparinised tubes. A BD FACSAria II was used to sort naive, central memory, regulatory and stem cell-like memory CD4+ T cells with a panel that included CD45RO, CCR7, CD25, CD127, CD95 and CD27. Purity was above 95% for every sorted population. Right away, PBMCs were isolated by Lymphoprep density gradient centrifugation and were stained directly, with no culture step. So that batch effects would be minimized, each experiment stained and sorted samples in pairs, pairing one healthy donor with one patient. Study-wide conclusions, independent of this receptor: PCR might favor shorter templates, but patient and control samples were amplified and corrected together, so any skew would affect both groups equally. HLA sub-analyses involved small numbers of individuals, so any influence of HLA type on TCRB rearrangement remained unresolved. At VDJ recombination sites, type 1 diabetes patients had fewer insertions and more deleted nucleotides, which implies abnormalities in thymic rearrangement. Because cDNA rather than genomic DNA was sequenced, highly expressing activated cells could have been over-represented, although no difference in activation and CD3 levels was found between groups. Naive, central memory and regulatory TCRB repertoires appeared to be more alike among patients than among healthy donors. Type 1 diabetes patients showed a moderate but significant shortening of TCRB CDR3 length in all four CD4+ subsets.

From V the trimming removes 4 bases and from J it removes 1 base, while the gene matches leave 3 bases of the junction unaccounted for. There are 14 amino acids in the CDR3, from cysteine to phenylalanine inclusive. The entry retains the CDR3 DNA only, 42 bases that are in frame from base 1. CDR1 SNHLY and CDR2 FYNNEI were looked up in the germline V gene. The sequence was obtained from a woman in her 40s with type 1 diabetes. The material sequenced was central memory CD4+ T cells from blood. The sequence joins TRBV2 to TRBJ1-1; the central 7 bases match TRBD1. The CDR3 in this case is CASSVGQENTEAFF. The nucleotide sequence reads as follows: TGTGCCAGCAGTGTAGGACAGGAGAACACTGAAGCTTTCTTT.